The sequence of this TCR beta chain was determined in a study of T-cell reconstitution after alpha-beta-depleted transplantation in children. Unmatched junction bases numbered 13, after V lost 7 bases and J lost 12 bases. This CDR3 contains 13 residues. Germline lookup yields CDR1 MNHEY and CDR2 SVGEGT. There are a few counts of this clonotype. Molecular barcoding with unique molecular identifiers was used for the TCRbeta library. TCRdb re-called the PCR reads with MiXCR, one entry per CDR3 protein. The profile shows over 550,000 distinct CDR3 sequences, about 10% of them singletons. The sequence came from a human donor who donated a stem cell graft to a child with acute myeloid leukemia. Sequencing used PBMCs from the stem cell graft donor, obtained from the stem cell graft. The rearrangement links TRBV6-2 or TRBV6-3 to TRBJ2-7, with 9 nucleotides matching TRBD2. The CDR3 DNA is TGTGCCAGCACCTGGAGTAGCGGGAGTTATCCGTACTTC. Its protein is CASTWSSGSYPYF.